Below are 30 T cell receptor beta chains sequenced from a single sample in a study of beta chain features in type 1 diabetes. Expressed TCRB transcripts were sequenced because the entire RNA isolate underwent reverse transcription. Some clones are missing from TCRdb's copy, which holds only in-frame ones; the method was immunoSEQ multiplex PCR. The sample yields some 100,000 clones, about two fifths seen once. The source material was stem cell memory CD4+ T cells from blood. The receptors were sampled from a woman between 18 and 29 years old in good health.

In its sample, this clone was seen a few times. This chain's CDR3 is CASSRGISADTQYF. DNA for the CDR3: TGTGCCAGCAGTAGAGGTATCTCGGCAGATACGCAGTATTTT. The V call is TRBV7-8, the J call TRBJ2-3; unclear D gene. Germline V gene sequence: CDR1 SGHVS, CDR2 FQNEAQ. This CDR3 is built from 14 residues. V lost 6 bases and J lost 4, with 14 bases in between.

This clone occurred a few times. The rearrangement uses TRBV5-1 and TRBJ1-1, with 7 nucleotides matching TRBD1. From germline, CDR1 is SGHRS and CDR2 YFSETQ. After removal of 4 bases from V and 7 bases from J, the junction contained 10 bases not matched to a gene. The CDR3 covers 14 residues. Here the CDR3 reads CASSAILGTDEAFF. For the CDR3, the DNA is TGCGCCAGCAGCGCAATCCTCGGGACAGATGAAGCTTTCTTT.

This clone appeared a few times. The chain uses TRBV7-9 and TRBJ2-1; 11 positions match TRBD2. CDR3 length equals 15 residues. Germline V gives CDR1 SEHNR, CDR2 FQNEAQ (reference sequence). After removal of 6 bases from V and 3 bases from J, the junction contained 4 bases not matched to a gene. The CDR3 bases are TGTGCCAGCAGAGTGGGACTAGCGGACTACAATGAGCAGTTCTTC. It codes for CASRVGLADYNEQFF.

The CDR3 bases are TGTGCCAGCAGCTTCCCACGGAGGAAAGGGACCCAGTACTTC. Its protein is CASSFPRRKGTQYF. The chain is built from TRBV5-4 and TRBJ2-5, with a weak D call TRBD2 (5 bases). With 2 bases removed from V and 7 bases from J, the gap between germline ends came to 15 bases. The CDR3 runs 14 residues. CDR1 is SGHNT and CDR2 is YYREEE in the germline V gene (reference sequence). Variable domain in full (rest from reference TRBV5-4 and TRBJ2-5): ETGVTQSPTHLIKTRGQQVTLRCSSQSGHNTVSWYQQALGQGPQFIFQYYREEENGRGNFPPRFSGLQFPNYSSELNVNALELDDSALYLCASSFPRRKGTQYFGPGTRLLVL.

V is TRBV9 and J is TRBJ2-6, with 12 bases that match TRBD2. Germline assignment: CDR1 SGDLS and CDR2 YYNGEE. Trimming at V came to 4 bases and at J to 3 bases, leaving 5 bases not matched to a gene. The CDR3 runs to 17 residues. The DNA for the CDR3 is TGTGCCAGCAGCCCAACACTAGCGGGAGGTGGGGCCAACGTCCTGACTTTC. Translation: CASSPTLAGGGANVLTF.

There are a few counts of this clone. This chain links TRBV6-5 with TRBJ1-2, with D possibly matching TRBD1 (5 bases). Germline V CDR1 and CDR2: MNHEY, SVGAGI. V gave up 2 bases and J gave up 4 bases, with 11 bases separating them. The CDR3 extends over 14 amino acids. CDR3 residues: CASSYTRDSYGYTF. Written as DNA, the CDR3 is TGTGCCAGCAGTTACACCCGAGACAGCTATGGCTACACCTTC.

The count of this clone is one. The genes are TRBV20-1 and TRBJ1-1, with D uncertain. The V and J ends lost 6 bases and 9 bases respectively, with 14 bases between them. The CDR3 length is 11 residues. The germline gives CDR1 DFQATT, CDR2 SNEGSKA (reference sequence). The CDR3 reads CSARPGSQAFF. The CDR3 nucleotides read TGCAGTGCCAGACCGGGGTCACAAGCTTTCTTT.

This chain joins TRBV28 and TRBJ1-2; D remains ambiguous. This CDR3 spans 14 amino acids. With 6 bases removed from V and 6 bases from J, the gap between germline ends came to 17 bases. CDR1 and CDR2 from the germline V gene are MDHEN and SYDVKM. The DNA for the CDR3 is TGTGCCAGCAGACCTCGTACAGTTTTGCATGGCTACACCTTC. This codes for CASRPRTVLHGYTF.

The chain joins TRBV6-6 to TRBJ2-3, with 13 bases identical to TRBD2. CDR3 length equals 15 residues. J was trimmed by 4 bases and V by 10 bases; bases with no gene match: 8. Looked up from germline, CDR1 is MNHNY and CDR2 is SVGAGI (reference sequence). This CDR3 reads CATRGTSGMSDTQYF. The CDR3, as DNA: TGTGCCACCCGCGGGACTAGCGGGATGTCAGATACGCAGTATTTT.

This clone showed up just a few times. The chain employs TRBV6-5 and TRBJ2-2; D uncertain. With 6 bases removed from V and 7 bases from J, the gap between germline ends came to 6 bases. The germline V gene encodes CDR1 MNHEY and CDR2 SVGAGI. There are 11 residues in the CDR3. DNA of the CDR3: TGTGCCAGCAGATTATACGGGGAGCTGTTTTTT. This codes for CASRLYGELFF.

The J gene is TRBJ2-1, the V gene TRBV28, with 7 nucleotides matching TRBD1. The CDR3 is 15 amino acids. Trimming took 7 bases from V and 7 from J; bases not matched to a gene: 13. CDR1 is MDHEN, CDR2 SYDVKM, per germline. In DNA, the CDR3 is TGTGCCAGCACCCGAACAGGGGCGGAGAGGAATGAGCAGTTCTTC. It yields the protein CASTRTGAERNEQFF.

The chain carries TRBV7-3 and TRBJ2-7, with TRBD2 matching 11 bases. In germline, CDR1 is SGHTA, CDR2 FQGTGA. This CDR3 is built from 13 residues. Unmatched junction bases numbered 3, after V lost 5 bases and J lost 6 bases. The CDR3 loop reads CASSLLAGGEQYF. CDR3 nucleotides: TGTGCCAGCAGCCTCCTAGCGGGAGGCGAGCAGTACTTC.

This sequence joins TRBV15 and TRBJ2-5; 7 nucleotides line up with TRBD2. Germline CDR1 reads LNHNV; CDR2 reads YYDKDF (reference sequence). The junction had 14 bases not matched to a gene; V was cut back by 2 bases and J by 2 bases. The CDR3 runs 18 residues. Written as DNA, the CDR3 is TGTGCCACCAGCAGATTTCCCCGGCACGGGGGACTACAAGAGACCCAGTACTTC. Translation: CATSRFPRHGGLQETQYF.

CDR3 protein: CAWSVQGGLYEQYF. The CDR3 DNA is TGTGCCTGGAGTGTACAAGGGGGATTGTACGAGCAGTACTTC. The chain links TRBV30 to TRBJ2-7, with TRBD1 as a possible D gene (6 bases). The CDR3 extends over 14 amino acids. Germline V gives CDR1 GTSNPN, CDR2 SVGIG (reference sequence). V was pared by 0 bases and J by 4 bases, with 13 bases between.

This rearrangement joins TRBV7-8 to TRBJ2-1, with 12 bases lining up with TRBD2. CDR3 length: 19 amino acids. V dropped 5 bases and J dropped 0; count of bases not matched to a gene: 11. From germline, CDR1 is SGHVS and CDR2 FQNEAQ. CDR3 region: CASSPDRLAGGSSYNEQFF. For the CDR3, the DNA is TGTGCCAGCAGCCCTGACAGGCTAGCGGGGGGGAGCTCCTACAATGAGCAGTTCTTC.

J is TRBJ2-3 and V is TRBV5-6; possible D gene TRBD2, 5 bases. This CDR3 has 15 amino acids. V was trimmed by 4 bases and J by 2 bases, leaving 14 bases between them. Germline lookup yields CDR1 SGHDT and CDR2 YYEEEE. CDR3: CASSLSGRFTDTQYF. CDR3 nucleotide sequence: TGTGCCAGCAGCCTAAGCGGCAGGTTCACAGATACGCAGTATTTT.

The chain is built from TRBV6-6 and TRBJ1-5, with D possibly matching TRBD1 (5 bases). Trimming removed 5 bases from V and 2 bases from J, with 10 bases in between. CDR3 size: 14 residues. The germline CDR1 and CDR2 sequences are MNHNY and SVGAGI (reference sequence). The CDR3 sequence is CASSTGLGNQPQHF. The DNA of the CDR3 is TGTGCCAGCAGTACGGGACTGGGCAATCAGCCCCAGCATTTT.

The rearrangement links TRBV4-1 to TRBJ1-5; D gene ambiguous. The CDR3 length is 15 residues. Trimming left V 4 bases short and J 5 bases short, with 15 bases between. CDR1 is MGHRA, CDR2 YSYEKL, per germline. CDR3 sequence reads: CASSLSGAVDQPQHF. The CDR3 bases are TGCGCCAGCAGCCTCTCTGGAGCCGTAGATCAGCCCCAGCATTTT.

This clone has a handful of counts. This chain links TRBV14 with TRBJ2-3; 12 bases are shared with TRBD1. J gave up 0 bases and V 3 bases, and 10 bases lay outside the gene matches. This CDR3 is built from 19 residues. The germline CDR1 and CDR2 sequences are SGHDN and FVKESK. The CDR3: CASSQTGTGGTISTDTQYF. The DNA of the CDR3 is TGTGCCAGCAGCCAGACCGGGACAGGGGGCACCATAAGCACAGATACGCAGTATTTT.

The gene calls are TRBV7-3 and TRBJ2-1, with a tentative D call TRBD2 (5 bases). Trimming cost V 2 bases and J 9 bases, with 8 bases left between them. This CDR3 has 12 residues. Germline V gene lookup returns CDR1 SGHTA and CDR2 FQGTGA. The CDR3 loop reads CASSLGGREQFF. The CDR3 coding sequence is TGTGCCAGCAGCTTAGGAGGTCGTGAGCAGTTCTTC.

V and J are TRBV19 and TRBJ1-5, with TRBD1 as a possible D gene (5 bases). Trimming removed 6 bases at V and 0 bases at J, with 9 bases between. This CDR3 spans 14 amino acids. From germline, CDR1 is LNHDA and CDR2 SQIVND (reference sequence). CDR3 sequence (DNA): TGTGCCAGTAGGACAGAGCTTAGCAATCAGCCCCAGCATTTT. It is translated as CASRTELSNQPQHF. Full variable domain (outside the CDR3, taken from reference TRBV19 and TRBJ1-5): DGGITQSPKYLFRKEGQNVTLSCEQNLNHDAMYWYRQDPGQGLRLIYYSQIVNDFQKGDIAEGYSVSREKKESFPLTVTSAQKNPTAFYLCASRTELSNQPQHFGDGTRLSIL.

As concerns this clone: One end of the junction does not line up with germline, which may come from a read error. V and J are TRBV4-2 and TRBJ2-7; TRBD2 matches 7 bases. Germline CDR1 LGHNA, CDR2 YNFKEQ. The CDR3 spans 12 residues. Here the CDR3 reads CASSQGSGLVYF. For the CDR3, the DNA is TGTGCCAGCAGCCAAGGGAGCGGACTAGTCTATTTC.

The sample holds a few counts of this clone. The chain recombines TRBV5-1 with TRBJ1-1; no clear D. Trimming removed 5 bases at V and 7 bases at J, with 15 bases between. The CDR3 consists of 13 residues. CDR1 and CDR2 (germline): SGHRS, YFSETQ. The CDR3 nucleotides read TGCGCCAGCAGGTTGCCCACTAACCTTGAAGCTTTCTTT. Its translation is CASRLPTNLEAFF.

V and J are TRBV29-1 and TRBJ2-7; D call uncertain. The germline CDR1 and CDR2 sequences are SQVTM and ANQGSEA. Deletions cut 8 bases from V and 3 bases from J, with 11 bases between. The CDR3 totals 11 residues. The CDR3 DNA sequence: TGCAGCTTGCAGGTAGGCTACGAGCAGTACTTC. Translation gives CSLQVGYEQYF.

This clone was picked up a small number of times. V usage is TRBV14 and J usage is TRBJ2-5, with D unresolved. Germline V lookup: CDR1 SGHDN, CDR2 FVKESK. The V end lost 0 bases, the J end lost 4 bases, and 12 bases lay between the germline ends. The CDR3 is 15 amino acids. The CDR3 loop reads CASSQERLVGETQYF. CDR3 in DNA: TGTGCCAGCAGCCAAGAGAGGTTGGTTGGAGAGACCCAGTACTTC.

This rearrangement joins TRBV5-6 to TRBJ1-1, with 9 bases lining up with TRBD1. After removal of 1 base from V and 4 bases from J, the junction contained 5 bases not matched to a gene. Germline CDR1 and CDR2: SGHDT and YYEEEE. The CDR3 totals 15 residues. DNA of the CDR3: TGTGCCAGCAGCTTGTACGGGACAGGGACCACTGAAGCTTTCTTT. Its protein is CASSLYGTGTTEAFF.

This clone was counted between two and nine times. This rearrangement joins TRBV25-1 to TRBJ2-1; 8 nucleotides agree with TRBD1. This CDR3 has 16 amino acids. V lost 2 bases, J lost 4 bases, and 7 bases stayed unmatched. Per the germline V gene, CDR1 is MGHDK and CDR2 is SYGVNS. The CDR3 sequence is CASSEITGGRYNEQFF. In DNA form, the CDR3 reads TGTGCCAGCAGTGAAATAACAGGGGGTCGTTACAATGAGCAGTTCTTC.

The chain links TRBV4-2 to TRBJ2-1; D gene ambiguous. This CDR3 is 14 amino acids long. The germline gives CDR1 LGHNA, CDR2 YNFKEQ. Trimming took 1 base from V and 6 from J, leaving 10 bases between them. CDR3 residues: CASSQVQFVNEQFF. In DNA form, the CDR3 reads TGTGCCAGCAGCCAAGTACAATTCGTCAATGAGCAGTTCTTC.

This chain connects TRBV7-9 to TRBJ2-7; 11 nucleotides line up with TRBD2. Germline V CDR1 and CDR2: SEHNR, FQNEAQ (reference sequence). The V gene end was trimmed by 4 bases and the J gene end by 5 bases; junction bases not matched to a gene: 7. This CDR3 has 15 amino acids. DNA of the CDR3: TGTGCCAGCAGCTCTAGGACTAGCGGGTCGCACGAGCAGTACTTC. Amino acids: CASSSRTSGSHEQYF.

The CDR3 DNA reads TGTGCCAGCAGAAAGGGGTATCAGCCCCAGCATTTT. Residues: CASRKGYQPQHF. The chain couples TRBV6-1 to TRBJ1-5; D is perhaps TRBD1 (5 bases). Per germline, CDR1 MNHNS and CDR2 SASEGT. V was shortened by 6 bases and J by 5 bases, with 8 bases between the two germline ends. The CDR3 length is 12 residues.